The present TCR beta chain was sequenced within a study of blood T cell repertoires in COVID-19. Study summary: The analysed material was cDNA or gDNA that came from T cells, B-cell-depleted T cells, or PBMCs.

TCRdb's copy holds only in-frame clones and misses some; the assay was immunoSEQ multiplex PCR. Among more than 40,000 clones listed, 88% were seen once. This CDR3 has 17 amino acids. Germline lookup yields CDR1 SGHAT and CDR2 FQNNGV. V was shortened by 1 base and J by 6 bases, with 20 bases between the two germline ends. Sequenced material: peripheral blood. This chain links TRBV11-2 with TRBJ2-3, with D tentatively TRBD2 (6 bases). The receptor comes from a middle-aged man with active COVID-19. CDR3 region: CASSLVGGWGVADTQYF. The CDR3 DNA is TGTGCCAGCAGCTTAGTGGGCGGGTGGGGGGTCGCGGATACGCAGTATTTT.